The clone carrying this T cell receptor beta chain qualifies as medium-sized (0.01 to 0.1%). Germline V CDR1 and CDR2: SGHRS, YFSETQ. The V gene lost 3 bases and the J gene lost 7 bases, with 20 bases spanning the gap. This CDR3 region has 17 residues. TCRdb ran MiXCR on the reads and lists one entry per CDR3 protein. The data show fewer than 4,500 distinct CDR3 sequences, 9.5% to 10% seen once. V gene TRBV5-1 combines with J gene TRBJ1-6, with D possibly TRBD1 on 5 matching bases. The sequence derives from a human donor with rheumatoid arthritis. Sequenced: CD4+ T cells from synovial fluid. DNA for the CDR3: TGCGCCAGCAGCTCGGTCCCGGGCCTAGGGGCAAATTCACCCCTCCACTTT. It translates to CASSSVPGLGANSPLHF.